This record looks at one T cell receptor beta chain sequence and its context. What it recognizes is unknown. Being one base from a much bigger clone, this may be a read error. Diagnoses used clinical symptoms, serum thyroxine and TRAb, thyroid ultrasound and orbital computed tomography. This sample stems from a study of T cells in Graves' hyperthyroidism and ophthalmopathy. Researchers amplified the TCR beta CDR3 regions from RNA transcripts. RT-PCR in the first round (using the HTBI primer set) targeted the TCR CDR3. TCRdb used MiXCR to reprocess the multiplex PCR reads, holding one entry per CDR3 protein. Of approximately 500,000 distinct CDR3 sequences listed, 35% to 55% are singletons. Study findings and constraints: Ophthalmopathy was distinguished from stable hyperthyroidism by 13 V-J signatures.

CDR3 length: 13 residues. Germline V gene lookup returns CDR1 ENHRY and CDR2 SYGVKD. V gave up 5 bases and J gave up 5 bases, with 12 bases separating them. The chain employs TRBV10-3 and TRBJ2-5; D is unclear. The sequencing sample was made of peripheral blood or thyroid tissue (not recorded which). This receptor was identified in a woman under 30 with Graves' hyperthyroidism. The CDR3 loop reads CAISLEYAETQYF. For the CDR3, the DNA is TGTGCCATCAGTTTAGAGTACGCGGAGACCCAGTACTTC.